This T cell receptor (beta chain) was sequenced in a study of PD-1 blockade in mismatch repair-deficient tumors. On this clone itself: Its antigen is as yet unknown.

Germline V gene sequence: CDR1 SNHLY, CDR2 FYNNEI. V was clipped by 6 bases and J by 2 bases, with 10 bases between them. The CDR3 is 14 amino acids. TCR sequencing covered a few patients who responded to pembrolizumab. Overall study findings and caveats: Tumor-resident clones, often absent from pretreatment blood, expanded after pembrolizumab and then contracted.

Assay used: immunoSEQ multiplex PCR; TCRdb lists only in-frame clones, some missing. The repertoire holds under 150,000 clones, more than 85% seen once, with 13% in the top ten. This specimen consisted of peripheral blood, obtained 44 weeks after starting pembrolizumab. This receptor was obtained from an adult with mismatch repair-deficient cancer. The V gene is TRBV2, the J gene TRBJ2-2, with a possible D match to TRBD2 (6 bases). As DNA, the CDR3 is TGTGCCAGCAGACTAGCTGACAACACCGGGGAGCTGTTTTTT. Protein: CASRLADNTGELFF.